This T cell receptor beta chain was recovered during a study of post-analysis software for immune sequencing data. The V end lost 1 base, the J end lost 2 bases, and 12 bases lay between the germline ends. The length of the CDR3 is 15 residues. The germline V gene has CDR1 SGHRS and CDR2 YFSETQ. General study results and limits: Compared with controls, patients had more of 4 to 6 TRBV segments, including TRBV5-6, TRBV5-1 and TRBV20-1.

TCR beta cDNA libraries had unique molecular identifiers. TCRdb reprocessed the PCR reads with MiXCR, giving one entry per CDR3 protein. The sample carries 450,000 or so distinct CDR3 sequences, roughly 46% recorded once. This clonotype was seen a handful of times. Its specificity is not known. The source material was blood. This TCR came from a girl aged 10 to 17 with multiple sclerosis. The chain recombines TRBV5-1 with TRBJ2-5, with a weak D call TRBD1 (5 bases). The CDR3 spells CASSLSQGLQETQYF. CDR3 in DNA: TGCGCCAGCAGCTTGTCTCAGGGTCTTCAAGAGACCCAGTACTTC. Full variable domain (outside the CDR3, taken from reference TRBV5-1 and TRBJ2-5): KAGVTQTPRYLIKTRGQQVTLSCSPISGHRSVSWYQQTPGQGLQFLFEYFSETQRNKGNFPGRFSGRQFSNSRSEMNVSTLELGDSALYLCASSLSQGLQETQYFGPGTRLLVL.